The 18 T cell receptor beta chains listed next were all sequenced from one sample in a study of technical replicates of blood from a few donors. TCRdb's table, derived via immunoSEQ multiplex PCR, lists solely in-frame clones and lacks some. The profile covers around 80,000 clones, with roughly 90% appearing a single time and 0.41% taken by the ten largest. Sequencing input: T cells isolated from PBMCs. These receptors all stem from a human donor in good health.

The rearrangement joins TRBV27 to TRBJ1-2, with 7 bases that match TRBD1. Looked up from germline, CDR1 is MNHEY and CDR2 is SMNVEV (reference sequence). Trimming cost V 5 bases and J 6 bases; bases outside gene matches: 18. CDR3 size: 17 residues. The CDR3 reads CASSPSDRPLSEDGYTF. Here the CDR3 DNA reads TGTGCCAGCAGTCCCTCGGACAGGCCCCTCTCGGAGGATGGCTACACCTTC.

This CDR3 reads CATELGGSTDTQYF. As DNA, the CDR3 is TGTGCCACTGAGTTGGGGGGTAGCACAGATACGCAGTATTTT. The rearrangement links TRBV19 to TRBJ2-3, with a tentative D call TRBD2 (6 bases). The CDR3 consists of 14 residues. V was pared by 10 bases and J by 0 bases, with 14 bases between. Looked up from germline, CDR1 is LNHDA and CDR2 is SQIVND (reference sequence).

This rearrangement joins TRBV7-9 to TRBJ2-7, with 8 bases identical to TRBD1. The germline CDR1 and CDR2 sequences are SEHNR and FQNEAQ (reference sequence). V lost 5 bases and J lost 3; bases outside the gene matches: 9. The CDR3 loop spans 15 amino acids. The DNA of the CDR3 is TGTGCCAGCAGCCATTCGACAGGGGCAGACTACGAGCAGTACTTC. Encoded protein: CASSHSTGADYEQYF.

The J gene is TRBJ2-7, the V gene TRBV27; a weak D match, TRBD2 (5 bases). There are 13 residues in the CDR3. The germline V gene has CDR1 MNHEY and CDR2 SMNVEV (reference sequence). The germline V and J ends were trimmed by 5 bases and 6 bases, with 14 bases remaining between them. CDR3: CASSSGVNSEQYF. The CDR3 DNA reads as TGTGCCAGCAGTAGCGGAGTTAATAGCGAGCAGTACTTC.

The chain combines TRBV21-1 with TRBJ2-3; the table's D call, TRBD2, was not checked against the DNA. TRBV21-1 is a pseudogene segment. The CDR3 extends over 23 amino acids. CDR3 residues: CASSKATSGRALYGPSEADTQYF. For the CDR3, the DNA is TGTGCCAGCAGCAAAGCTACTAGCGGGAGGGCCCTCTATGGCCCGTCAGAGGCAGATACGCAGTATTTT.

The chain uses TRBV30 and TRBJ1-5; D perhaps matches TRBD1 (5 bases). The CDR3 spans 13 residues. Germline V lookup: CDR1 GTSNPN, CDR2 SVGIG (reference sequence). The V end was cut by 0 bases, the J end by 5 bases, with 8 bases between. CDR3 nucleotide sequence: TGTGCCTGGAGTGTCCGGGGGGATCAGCCCCAGCATTTT. Translating gives CAWSVRGDQPQHF.

J is TRBJ1-1 and V is TRBV5-1, with D uncertain. Per the germline V gene, CDR1 is SGHRS and CDR2 is YFSETQ. V lost 2 bases and J 3 bases, leaving 5 bases between the germline ends. This CDR3 spans 12 amino acids. Here the CDR3 reads CASSFADTEAFF. CDR3 bases: TGCGCCAGCAGCTTTGCAGACACTGAAGCTTTCTTT.

The chain carries TRBV10-2 and TRBJ2-7; D is perhaps TRBD2 (6 bases). The CDR3 loop spans 16 amino acids. Trimming cost V 0 bases and J 6 bases, with 18 bases left between them. CDR1 and CDR2 from the germline V gene are WSHSY and SAAADI. The CDR3 nucleotides read TGCGCCAGCAGTGAGTCGATATGGGGGAGGAATGGCGAGCAGTACTTC. This sequence encodes CASSESIWGRNGEQYF.

The CDR3 coding sequence is TGTGCCAGCAGCCCCCAGGGGTTCATCAACAATGAGCAGTTCTTC. Encoded protein: CASSPQGFINNEQFF. This chain uses TRBV7-9 with TRBJ2-1; D is possibly TRBD1 (6 bases). Germline V gives CDR1 SEHNR, CDR2 FQNEAQ (reference sequence). CDR3 length: 15 amino acids. V was trimmed by 5 bases and J by 5 bases, leaving 16 bases between them.

CDR3 residues: CASRRFGAGGPVRLGEQYF. Written as DNA, the CDR3 is TGTGCCAGCAGGCGCTTTGGAGCGGGAGGGCCGGTGAGGTTGGGCGAGCAGTACTTC. This chain connects TRBV28 to TRBJ2-7; 10 nucleotides match TRBD2. CDR1 and CDR2 (germline): MDHEN, SYDVKM. CDR3 length equals 19 residues. V was clipped by 6 bases and J by 6 bases; unmatched bases: 23.

The rearrangement links TRBV19 to TRBJ2-4, with D tentatively TRBD2 (6 bases). Between the trimmed V and J ends, which lost 3 bases and 5 bases, there was a span of 14 bases. The germline CDR1 and CDR2 sequences are LNHDA and SQIVND (reference sequence). The length of the CDR3 is 15 residues. The CDR3 is CASSISGGVENIQYF. The CDR3 DNA is TGTGCCAGTAGTATTTCCGGCGGGGTAGAAAACATTCAGTACTTC. Combining the CDR3 with reference TRBV19 and TRBJ2-4 gives the whole variable domain DGGITQSPKYLFRKEGQNVTLSCEQNLNHDAMYWYRQDPGQGLRLIYYSQIVNDFQKGDIAEGYSVSREKKESFPLTVTSAQKNPTAFYLCASSISGGVENIQYFGAGTRLSVL.

The genes are TRBV19 and TRBJ2-3; 10 nucleotides match TRBD2. The CDR3 sequence is 15 residues long. With V trimmed by 4 bases and J by 1 base, 2 bases remained unmatched. The germline V gene encodes CDR1 LNHDA and CDR2 SQIVND (reference sequence). This CDR3 is CASSTGLAGTDTQYF. Here the CDR3 DNA reads TGTGCCAGTAGTACCGGACTAGCGGGCACAGATACGCAGTATTTT.

The rearrangement links TRBV6-1 to TRBJ2-7; TRBD2 matches at 13 bases. The V and J ends lost 4 bases and 11 bases, in that order; junction bases with no gene match: 8. The CDR3 runs 14 residues. CDR1 and CDR2 (germline): MNHNS, SASEGT. Here the CDR3 reads CASSAPLAGGNEYF. The CDR3, as DNA: TGTGCCAGCAGTGCCCCACTAGCGGGAGGGAACGAGTACTTC.

The chain carries TRBV2 and TRBJ2-5; the match to TRBD1 covers 9 bases. V lost 6 bases to trimming and J lost 5 bases; unmatched junction nucleotides: 7. Germline V gene sequence: CDR1 SNHLY, CDR2 FYNNEI. The CDR3 covers 14 residues. CDR3 protein: CASSQQGAGETQYF. CDR3 DNA sequence: TGTGCCAGCAGCCAACAGGGGGCGGGGGAGACCCAGTACTTC.

This chain joins TRBV7-8 and TRBJ2-1; TRBD2 is a possible D gene (6 bases). V dropped 2 bases and J dropped 0 bases, with 11 bases sitting between them. Germline-derived CDR1 and CDR2 are SGHVS and FQNEAQ. This CDR3 has 16 residues. The chain's CDR3 is CASSLTSQNSYNEQFF. The CDR3 DNA reads TGTGCCAGCAGCTTAACTAGCCAGAACTCCTACAATGAGCAGTTCTTC.

The chain combines TRBV19 with TRBJ1-1, with D perhaps TRBD1 (6 bases). CDR3 size: 12 residues. V was cut by 6 bases and J by 5 bases, with 10 bases left in between. The germline V gene has CDR1 LNHDA and CDR2 SQIVND (reference sequence). This CDR3 reads CASRTGLTEAFF. The CDR3, as DNA: TGTGCCAGTAGAACAGGGCTGACTGAAGCTTTCTTT.

This clone was observed a single time. The chain uses TRBV29-1 and TRBJ2-5; D possibly corresponds to TRBD1 (6 bases). V dropped 7 bases and J dropped 1 base, with 10 bases sitting between them. The CDR3 has 12 amino acids. Germline CDR1 and CDR2: SQVTM and ANQGSEA. This chain's CDR3 is CSARGGQETQYF. CDR3 coding DNA: TGCAGCGCCAGAGGGGGCCAAGAGACCCAGTACTTC. The variable domain in full, completed from reference TRBV29-1 and TRBJ2-5, reads SAVISQKPSRDICQRGTSLTIQCQVDSQVTMMFWYRQQPGQSLTLIATANQGSEATYESGFVIDKFPISRPNLTFSTLTVSNMSPEDSSIYLCSARGGQETQYFGPGTRLLVL.

The V and J genes are TRBV19 and TRBJ2-5; 9 bases align to TRBD1. The CDR3 totals 14 residues. Trimming removed 5 bases from V and 4 bases from J; junction bases left unmatched: 5. Germline CDR1 LNHDA, CDR2 SQIVND (reference sequence). The CDR3 DNA follows: TGTGCCAGTAGTGCAACAGGGGGCGGAGAGACCCAGTACTTC. Amino acids: CASSATGGGETQYF.